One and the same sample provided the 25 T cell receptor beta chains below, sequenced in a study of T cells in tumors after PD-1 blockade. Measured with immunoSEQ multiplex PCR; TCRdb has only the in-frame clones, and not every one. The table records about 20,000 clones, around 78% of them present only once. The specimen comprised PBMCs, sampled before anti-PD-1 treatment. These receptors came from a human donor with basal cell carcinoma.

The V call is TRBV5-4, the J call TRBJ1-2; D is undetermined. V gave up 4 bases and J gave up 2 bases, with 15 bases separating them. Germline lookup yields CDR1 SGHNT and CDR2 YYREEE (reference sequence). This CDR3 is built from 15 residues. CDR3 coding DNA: TGTGCCAGCAGCCAAACCTCTACAGTGAACTATGGCTACACCTTC. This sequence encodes CASSQTSTVNYGYTF. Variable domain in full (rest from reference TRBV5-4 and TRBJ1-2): ETGVTQSPTHLIKTRGQQVTLRCSSQSGHNTVSWYQQALGQGPQFIFQYYREEENGRGNFPPRFSGLQFPNYSSELNVNALELDDSALYLCASSQTSTVNYGYTFGSGTRLTVV.

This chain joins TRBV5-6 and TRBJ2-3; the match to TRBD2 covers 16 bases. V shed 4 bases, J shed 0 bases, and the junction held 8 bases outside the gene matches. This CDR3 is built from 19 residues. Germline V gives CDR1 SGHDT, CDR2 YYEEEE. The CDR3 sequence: CASSTPGLAGGGSTDTQYF. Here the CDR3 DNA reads TGTGCCAGCAGCACTCCGGGACTAGCGGGGGGGGGCAGCACAGATACGCAGTATTTT.

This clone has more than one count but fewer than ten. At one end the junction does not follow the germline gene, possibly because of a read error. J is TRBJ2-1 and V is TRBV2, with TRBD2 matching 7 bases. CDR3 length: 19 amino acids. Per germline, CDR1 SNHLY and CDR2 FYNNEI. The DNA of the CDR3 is TGTGCCAGCTGTGAAGGGTGGGCGGGGGTGGGGAGCTCCTACAATGAGCAGTTCTTC. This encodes CASCEGWAGVGSSYNEQFF.

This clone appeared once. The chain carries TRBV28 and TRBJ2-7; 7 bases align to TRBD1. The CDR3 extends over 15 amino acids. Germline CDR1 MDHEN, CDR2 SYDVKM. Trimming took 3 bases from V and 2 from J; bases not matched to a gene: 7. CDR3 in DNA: TGTGCCAGCAGTTTCCCCGGGACAGTACCCTACGAGCAGTACTTC. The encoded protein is CASSFPGTVPYEQYF.

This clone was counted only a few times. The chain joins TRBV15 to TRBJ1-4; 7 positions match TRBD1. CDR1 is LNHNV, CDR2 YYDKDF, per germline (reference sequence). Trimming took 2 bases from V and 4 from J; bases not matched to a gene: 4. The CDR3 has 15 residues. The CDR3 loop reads CATSRQTGSNEKLFF. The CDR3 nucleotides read TGTGCCACCAGCAGACAGACAGGGAGTAATGAAAAACTGTTTTTT.

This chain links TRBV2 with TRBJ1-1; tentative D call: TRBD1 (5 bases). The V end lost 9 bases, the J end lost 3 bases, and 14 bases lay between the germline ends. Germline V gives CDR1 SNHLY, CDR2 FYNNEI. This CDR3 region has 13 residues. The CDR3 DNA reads TGTGCCAGGACTAGACAGATCGACACTGAAGCTTTCTTT. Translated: CARTRQIDTEAFF.

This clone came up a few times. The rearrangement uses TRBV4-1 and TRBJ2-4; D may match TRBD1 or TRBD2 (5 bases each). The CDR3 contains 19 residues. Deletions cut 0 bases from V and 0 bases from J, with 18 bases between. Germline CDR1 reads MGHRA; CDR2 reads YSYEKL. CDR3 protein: CASSQDPGPTIKAKNIQYF. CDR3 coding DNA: TGCGCCAGCAGCCAAGACCCGGGACCCACAATCAAAGCCAAAAACATTCAGTACTTC.

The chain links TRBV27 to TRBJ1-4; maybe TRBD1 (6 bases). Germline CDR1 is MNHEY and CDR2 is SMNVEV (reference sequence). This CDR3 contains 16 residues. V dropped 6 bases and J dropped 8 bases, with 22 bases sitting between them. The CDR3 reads CASSKLPQGLREKLFF. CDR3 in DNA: TGTGCCAGCAGCAAGTTGCCACAGGGCCTGAGGGAAAAACTGTTTTTT.

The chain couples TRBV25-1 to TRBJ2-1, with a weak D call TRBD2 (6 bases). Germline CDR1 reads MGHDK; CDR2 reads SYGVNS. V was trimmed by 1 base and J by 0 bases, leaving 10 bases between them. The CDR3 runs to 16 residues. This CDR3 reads CASSESSGSSYNEQFF. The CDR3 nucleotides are TGTGCCAGCAGTGAATCATCCGGGAGCTCCTACAATGAGCAGTTCTTC.

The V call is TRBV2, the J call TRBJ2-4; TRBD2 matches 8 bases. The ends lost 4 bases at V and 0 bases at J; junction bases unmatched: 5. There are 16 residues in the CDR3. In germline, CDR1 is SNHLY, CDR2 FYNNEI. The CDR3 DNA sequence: TGTGCCAGCAGTGCTACTAGCGGAGTAGCCAAAAACATTCAGTACTTC. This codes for CASSATSGVAKNIQYF.

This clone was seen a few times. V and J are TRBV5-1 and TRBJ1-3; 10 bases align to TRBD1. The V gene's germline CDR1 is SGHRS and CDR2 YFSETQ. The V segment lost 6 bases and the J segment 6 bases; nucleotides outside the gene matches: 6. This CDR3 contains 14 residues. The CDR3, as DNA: TGCGCCAGCAACCCCGGGACAGGGGTAAACACCATATATTTT. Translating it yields CASNPGTGVNTIYF.

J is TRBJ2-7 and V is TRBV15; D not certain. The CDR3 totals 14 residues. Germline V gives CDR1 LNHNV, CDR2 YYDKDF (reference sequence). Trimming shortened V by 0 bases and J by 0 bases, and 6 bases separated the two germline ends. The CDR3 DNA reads TGTGCCACCAGCAGAGATTACAACTCCTACGAGCAGTACTTC. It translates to CATSRDYNSYEQYF.

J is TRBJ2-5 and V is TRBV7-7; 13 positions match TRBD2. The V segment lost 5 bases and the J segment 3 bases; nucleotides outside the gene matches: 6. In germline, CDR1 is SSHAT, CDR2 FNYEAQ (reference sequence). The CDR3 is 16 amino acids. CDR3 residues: CASSTTSGGAEETQYF. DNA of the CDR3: TGTGCCAGCAGCACTACTAGCGGGGGGGCCGAAGAGACCCAGTACTTC.

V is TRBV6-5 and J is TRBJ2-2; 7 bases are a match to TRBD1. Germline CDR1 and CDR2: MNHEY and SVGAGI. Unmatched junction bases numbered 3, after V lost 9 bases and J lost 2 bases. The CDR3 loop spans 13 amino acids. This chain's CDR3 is CARRQGNTGELFF. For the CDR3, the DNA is TGTGCCAGACGACAGGGCAACACCGGGGAGCTGTTTTTT.

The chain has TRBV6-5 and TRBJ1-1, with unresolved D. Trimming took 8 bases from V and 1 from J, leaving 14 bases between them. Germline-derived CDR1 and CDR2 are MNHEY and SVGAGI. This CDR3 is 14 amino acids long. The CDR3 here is CASHKPTRNTEAFF. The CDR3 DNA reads TGTGCCAGCCATAAACCGACACGGAACACTGAAGCTTTCTTT.

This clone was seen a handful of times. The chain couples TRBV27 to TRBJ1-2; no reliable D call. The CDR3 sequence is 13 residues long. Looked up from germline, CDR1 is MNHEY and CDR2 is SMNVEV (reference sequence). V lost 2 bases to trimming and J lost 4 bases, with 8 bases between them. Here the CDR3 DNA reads TGTGCCAGCAGTTTAGGCCTGTCCTATGGCTACACCTTC. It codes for CASSLGLSYGYTF.

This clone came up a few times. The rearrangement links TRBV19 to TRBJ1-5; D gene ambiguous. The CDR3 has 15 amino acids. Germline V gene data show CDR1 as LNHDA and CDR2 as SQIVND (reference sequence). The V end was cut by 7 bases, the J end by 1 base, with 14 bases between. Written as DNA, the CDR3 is TGTGCCAGTATAGCCTGGGGAGTGAGCAATCAGCCCCAGCATTTT. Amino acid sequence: CASIAWGVSNQPQHF.

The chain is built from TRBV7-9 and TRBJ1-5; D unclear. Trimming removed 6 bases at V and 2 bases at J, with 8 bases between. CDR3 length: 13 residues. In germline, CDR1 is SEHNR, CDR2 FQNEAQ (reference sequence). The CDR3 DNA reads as TGTGCCAGCAGTTCCGCGCGCAATCAGCCCCAGCATTTT. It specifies CASSSARNQPQHF.

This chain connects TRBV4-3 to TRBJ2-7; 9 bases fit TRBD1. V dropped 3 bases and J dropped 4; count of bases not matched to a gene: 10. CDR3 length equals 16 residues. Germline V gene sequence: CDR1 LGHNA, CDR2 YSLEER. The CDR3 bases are TGCGCCAGCAGCCATGAAAGGACAGGGGTGGTTTACGAGCAGTACTTC. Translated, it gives CASSHERTGVVYEQYF.

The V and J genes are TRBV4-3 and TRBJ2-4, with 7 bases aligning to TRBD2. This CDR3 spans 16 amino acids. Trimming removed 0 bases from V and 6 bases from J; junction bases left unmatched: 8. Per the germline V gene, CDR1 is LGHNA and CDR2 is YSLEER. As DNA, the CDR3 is TGCGCCAGCAGCCAAGAATATCGACTAGCTGGAAACATTCAGTACTTC. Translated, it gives CASSQEYRLAGNIQYF.

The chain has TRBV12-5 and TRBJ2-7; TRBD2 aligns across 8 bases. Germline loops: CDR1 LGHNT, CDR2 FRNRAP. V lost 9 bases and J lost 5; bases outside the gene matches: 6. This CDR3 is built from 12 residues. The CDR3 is CASCPGGDEQYF. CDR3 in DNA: TGTGCTAGCTGCCCCGGGGGGGACGAGCAGTACTTC.

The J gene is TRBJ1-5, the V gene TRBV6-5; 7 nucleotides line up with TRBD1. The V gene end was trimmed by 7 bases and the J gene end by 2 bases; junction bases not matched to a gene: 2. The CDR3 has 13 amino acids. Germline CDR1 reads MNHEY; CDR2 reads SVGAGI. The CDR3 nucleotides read TGTGCCAGCATAGGACAGGGCAATCAGCCCCAGCATTTT. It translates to CASIGQGNQPQHF.

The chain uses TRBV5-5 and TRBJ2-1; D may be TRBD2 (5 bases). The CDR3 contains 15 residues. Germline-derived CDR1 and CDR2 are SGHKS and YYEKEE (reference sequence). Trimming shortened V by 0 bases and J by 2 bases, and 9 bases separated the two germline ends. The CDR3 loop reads CASSLDGDAYNEQFF. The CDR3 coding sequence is TGTGCCAGCAGCTTGGACGGGGATGCCTACAATGAGCAGTTCTTC.

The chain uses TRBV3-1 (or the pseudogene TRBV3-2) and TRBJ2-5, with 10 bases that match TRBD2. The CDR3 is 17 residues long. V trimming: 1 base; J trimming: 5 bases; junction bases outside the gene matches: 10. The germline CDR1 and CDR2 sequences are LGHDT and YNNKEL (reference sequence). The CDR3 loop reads CASSQAGSGGAQETQYF. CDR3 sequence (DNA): TGTGCCAGCAGCCAAGCGGGAAGCGGGGGGGCCCAGGAGACCCAGTACTTC.

The CDR3 nucleotides are TGCGCCAGCAGCTTGACCCGGGACGGGCAGTTCTTC. Its protein is CASSLTRDGQFF. The genes are TRBV5-1 and TRBJ2-1; TRBD1 or TRBD2 may be the D gene (5 bases each). Per germline, CDR1 SGHRS and CDR2 YFSETQ. This CDR3 has 12 residues. The ends were cut back, 1 base at V and 12 bases at J, with 11 bases in the middle.